This T cell receptor beta chain emerged from a study of cytomegalovirus exposure and HLA in healthy donors. The primer mix had 60 Vbeta and 13 Jbeta primers. Here immunoSEQ multiplex PCR was the method, and the copy in TCRdb shows in-frame clones only, minus some. The table has over 100,000 clones, over 80% seen once; the top ten hold just over 2.5%. The CDR3 has 13 residues. Germline CDR1 is LNHDA and CDR2 is SQIVND (reference sequence). V was cut by 5 bases and J by 1 base, with 9 bases left in between. On this clone itself: Its target is unknown.

Whole-study findings and limits: The study listed 150 to 200 cytomegalovirus-associated TCR beta chains. A later analysis showed that HLA-associated TCR beta chains had undergone more clonal expansion than equally common others. The CMV antigen specificity of a few CMV-associated chains was confirmed through in vitro analysis. In an earlier analysis, about 90% or about 30%: the productive usage of most TCR beta V segments.

The specimen sequenced was PBMCs. This chain links TRBV19 with TRBJ2-7, with D maybe TRBD2 (5 bases). This TCR was sampled from a man between 40 and 49 years old in good health and CMV-seronegative. In nucleotides, the CDR3 is TGTGCCAGTAGTTGGACGGGATCCTACGAGCAGTACTTC. Its protein is CASSWTGSYEQYF. The full variable domain, completed using reference TRBV19 and TRBJ2-7, is DGGITQSPKYLFRKEGQNVTLSCEQNLNHDAMYWYRQDPGQGLRLIYYSQIVNDFQKGDIAEGYSVSREKKESFPLTVTSAQKNPTAFYLCASSWTGSYEQYFGPGTRLTVT.